These T cell receptor beta chains were read from a single sample in a study of blood T cell repertoires in COVID-19. The assay was immunoSEQ multiplex PCR, and TCRdb's table has in-frame clones only and misses some. Of some 250,000 clones in the sample, about 86% were seen once. Sequencing input: peripheral blood. The receptors were gathered from a woman aged 25-40 years who had recovered from COVID-19. Both conserved end residues are part of each CDR3. The D gene is left open where the match is weak. Some rows have no size entry. The others give once, few or many, or a class for an expanded clone.

abundance: NA
v_gene: TRBV3-1/TRBV3-2
d_gene: TRBD1
len: 17
j_gene: TRBJ1-6
CDR3aa: CASSQGQASSYNSPLHF
CDR3nt: TGTGCCAGCAGCCAGGGACAGGCGAGCTCCTATAATTCACCCCTCCACTTT

abundance: NA
v_gene: TRBV7-2
d_gene: TRBD1
len: 15
j_gene: TRBJ2-7
CDR3aa: CASSFGQASSYEQYF
CDR3nt: TGTGCCAGCAGCTTTGGACAGGCCTCCTCCTACGAGCAGTACTTC

abundance: NA
v_gene: TRBV5-1
d_gene: NA
len: 15
j_gene: TRBJ2-2
CDR3aa: CASSFSQGNTGELFF
CDR3nt: TGCGCCAGCAGCTTTTCACAGGGCAACACCGGGGAGCTGTTTTTT

abundance: once
v_gene: TRBV5-1
d_gene: TRBD1
len: 12
j_gene: TRBJ2-3
CDR3aa: CASGQGTDTQYF
CDR3nt: TGCGCCAGCGGACAGGGCACAGATACGCAGTATTTT

abundance: once
v_gene: TRBV19
d_gene: TRBD1
len: 13
j_gene: TRBJ1-1
CDR3aa: CASSLGQGAEAFF
CDR3nt: TGTGCCAGTAGTCTCGGACAGGGGGCTGAAGCTTTCTTT

abundance: NA
v_gene: TRBV19
d_gene: NA
len: 17
j_gene: TRBJ1-3
CDR3aa: CASSNVGAGPSGNTIYF
CDR3nt: TGTGCCAGTAGTAATGTAGGTGCGGGGCCCTCTGGAAACACCATATATTTT

abundance: NA
v_gene: TRBV5-1
d_gene: TRBD1
len: 17
j_gene: TRBJ1-3
CDR3aa: CASSLGSTGGAGNTIYF
CDR3nt: TGCGCCAGCAGCTTGGGTTCGACAGGGGGCGCTGGAAACACCATATATTTT

abundance: NA
v_gene: TRBV5-1
d_gene: TRBD2
len: 12
j_gene: TRBJ2-1
CDR3aa: CASSWRGTPQFF
CDR3nt: TGCGCCAGCAGCTGGCGGGGGACTCCTCAGTTCTTC

abundance: NA
v_gene: TRBV9
d_gene: NA
len: 17
j_gene: TRBJ1-2
CDR3aa: CASSVGPMTAGSDGYTF
CDR3nt: TGTGCCAGCAGCGTAGGACCGATGACAGCAGGCTCCGATGGCTACACCTTC

abundance: NA
v_gene: TRBV19
d_gene: NA
len: 16
j_gene: TRBJ1-5
CDR3aa: CASSAWTLSSNQPQHF
CDR3nt: TGTGCCAGTAGTGCCTGGACACTTTCTTCCAATCAGCCCCAGCATTTT

abundance: few
v_gene: TRBV3-1/TRBV3-2
d_gene: NA
len: 17
j_gene: TRBJ2-7
CDR3aa: CASSQGIRGWTSYEQYF
CDR3nt: TGTGCCAGCAGCCAAGGAATCCGGGGGTGGACCTCCTACGAGCAGTACTTC

abundance: NA
v_gene: TRBV6-2/TRBV6-3
d_gene: NA
len: 14
j_gene: TRBJ1-2
CDR3aa: CASSYSGGNYGYTF
CDR3nt: TGTGCCAGCAGTTACTCAGGAGGGAACTATGGCTACACCTTC

abundance: NA
v_gene: TRBV7-2
d_gene: TRBD1
len: 12
j_gene: TRBJ1-5
CDR3aa: CASSTGVGPQHF
CDR3nt: TGTGCCAGCAGCACAGGGGTGGGGCCCCAGCATTTT

abundance: NA
v_gene: TRBV5-5
d_gene: NA
len: 14
j_gene: TRBJ2-3
CDR3aa: CASSLKSPRDTQYF
CDR3nt: TGTGCCAGCAGCTTGAAGTCACCCAGAGATACGCAGTATTTT

abundance: NA
v_gene: TRBV11-2
d_gene: TRBD2
len: 15
j_gene: TRBJ2-1
CDR3aa: CASSLGGGHYNEQFF
CDR3nt: TGTGCCAGCAGCTTGGGCGGGGGGCACTACAATGAGCAGTTCTTC

abundance: NA
v_gene: TRBV6-2/TRBV6-3
d_gene: TRBD2
len: 13
j_gene: TRBJ2-7
CDR3aa: CASSVAGAYEQYF
CDR3nt: TGTGCCAGCAGCGTAGCGGGGGCCTACGAGCAGTACTTC

abundance: NA
v_gene: TRBV7-3
d_gene: NA
len: 14
j_gene: TRBJ2-1
CDR3aa: CASSLSSSYNEQFF
CDR3nt: TGTGCCAGCAGCTTATCGAGCTCCTACAATGAGCAGTTCTTC

abundance: NA
v_gene: TRBV11-3
d_gene: NA
len: 13
j_gene: TRBJ2-5
CDR3aa: CASSLTAGETQYF
CDR3nt: TGTGCCAGCAGCTTAACAGCTGGAGAGACCCAGTACTTC

abundance: NA
v_gene: TRBV7-9
d_gene: TRBD1
len: 14
j_gene: TRBJ2-3
CDR3aa: CASSSRDREDTQYF
CDR3nt: TGTGCCAGCAGCTCCCGGGACAGGGAAGATACGCAGTATTTT